The rows below give T cell receptor beta chains drawn from one sample of a study of blood T cell repertoires in COVID-19. Assay used: immunoSEQ multiplex PCR; TCRdb lists only in-frame clones, some missing. Of 210,000 or so clones in the sample, about 86% were seen once. The sample comprised peripheral blood. These receptors were collected from a woman in her 50s with acute or convalescent COVID-19. CDR3s include the opening cysteine and the closing phenylalanine or tryptophan. The order of the fields is J gene, D gene, V gene, clone size, CDR3 protein, CDR3 DNA. The D gene is left open where the match is weak. Size values are once, few and many counts, or a class for expanded clones, and some rows have none.

TRBJ1-1,.,TRBV7-9,few,CASSLAATNTEAFF,TGTGCCAGCAGCTTAGCAGCGACGAACACTGAAGCTTTCTTT
TRBJ2-3,.,TRBV7-2,.,CASSLPGLSTDTQYF,TGTGCCAGCAGCTTACCTGGGCTTTCCACAGATACGCAGTATTTT
TRBJ2-1,.,TRBV11-3,.,CASSIAPGLSYNEQFF,TGTGCCAGCAGCATCGCTCCGGGACTCTCCTACAATGAGCAGTTCTTC
TRBJ2-1,.,TRBV9,.,CASSVVAGYHNEQFF,TGTGCCAGCAGCGTAGTTGCAGGGTACCACAATGAGCAGTTCTTC
TRBJ2-2,.,TRBV7-3,few,CASSLAAAGELFF,TGTGCCAGCAGCTTGGCTGCCGCCGGGGAGCTGTTTTTT
TRBJ2-7,.,TRBV10-3,few,CAIRDSRYEQYF,TGTGCCATCAGGGACTCACGCTACGAGCAGTACTTC
TRBJ1-6,TRBD1,TRBV6-6,.,CASSQQGQASSYNSPLHF,TGTGCCAGCAGTCAACAAGGACAGGCGAGCTCCTATAATTCACCCCTCCACTTT
TRBJ2-7,.,TRBV5-4,.,CASSSDPGGDEQYF,TGTGCCAGCAGCTCAGACCCTGGCGGGGATGAGCAGTACTTC
TRBJ2-5,.,TRBV4-3,.,CASSQDTARETQYF,TGCGCCAGCAGCCAAGATACGGCGAGGGAGACCCAGTACTTC
TRBJ1-4,TRBD1,TRBV7-3,few,CASSPGGPGATNEKLFF,TGTGCCAGCAGCCCAGGGGGGCCCGGCGCAACTAATGAAAAACTGTTTTTT
TRBJ1-2,.,TRBV6-2/TRBV6-3,once,CASSYLARDPSYGYTF,TGTGCCAGCAGTTACCTAGCCCGGGATCCTTCCTATGGCTACACCTTC
TRBJ2-5,.,TRBV5-6,once,CASSIPVGVETQYF,TGTGCCAGCAGTATTCCGGTAGGGGTGGAGACCCAGTACTTC
TRBJ2-7,.,TRBV15,.,CATSREGRSEQYF,TGTGCCACCAGCAGAGAAGGAAGGAGCGAGCAGTACTTC
TRBJ1-1,.,TRBV19,.,CASRKPDKGNTEAFF,TGTGCCAGTAGGAAACCGGACAAGGGGAACACTGAAGCTTTCTTT
TRBJ2-5,TRBD1,TRBV24-1,.,CATSDRTGGGREQETQYF,TGTGCCACCAGTGATAGGACAGGGGGCGGTCGAGAACAAGAGACCCAGTACTTC
TRBJ1-5,TRBD1,TRBV9,.,CASSAGQGAVQPQHF,TGTGCCAGCAGCGCAGGGCAGGGGGCTGTTCAGCCCCAGCATTTT
TRBJ2-1,.,TRBV6-2/TRBV6-3,.,CASSRDPLAYYNEQFF,TGTGCCAGCAGTAGGGACCCTCTAGCGTACTACAATGAGCAGTTCTTC
TRBJ1-1,.,TRBV5-1,.,CASSPGRTQNTEAFF,TGCGCCAGCAGCCCCGGACGGACTCAGAACACTGAAGCTTTCTTT
TRBJ2-5,TRBD2,TRBV30,.,CAWSVGIGGRAGETQYF,TGTGCCTGGAGTGTGGGGATCGGCGGGAGGGCCGGGGAGACCCAGTACTTC
TRBJ2-1,.,TRBV5-4,.,CASSLDAGTLNEQFF,TGTGCCAGCAGCTTGGATGCGGGAACCCTCAATGAGCAGTTCTTC
TRBJ1-4,TRBD1,TRBV11-3,.,CASSRRTGGANEKLFF,TGTGCCAGCAGCCGGAGAACAGGGGGTGCTAATGAAAAACTGTTTTTT
TRBJ2-7,TRBD1,TRBV30,.,CAWKDQGAREQYF,TGTGCCTGGAAAGATCAGGGGGCGAGGGAGCAGTACTTC
TRBJ1-2,TRBD1,TRBV30,.,CAWTFPGAGGYGYTF,TGTGCCTGGACCTTTCCCGGGGCAGGGGGATATGGCTACACCTTC
TRBJ1-2,.,TRBV9,.,CASSPTPGHPGGGYTF,TGTGCCAGCAGCCCGACGCCGGGCCATCCTGGGGGGGGCTACACCTTC
TRBJ2-3,.,TRBV24-1,.,CATSDWRGGAPDTQYF,TGTGCCACCAGTGATTGGAGGGGGGGGGCGCCAGATACGCAGTATTTT
TRBJ1-4,.,TRBV12-5,.,CASGLEGEKLFF,TGTGCTAGTGGTTTGGAGGGGGAAAAACTGTTTTTT
TRBJ2-2,TRBD2,TRBV2,.,CASSEGIPGTSRTGELFF,TGTGCCAGCAGTGAAGGAATTCCCGGGACTAGCCGAACCGGGGAGCTGTTTTTT
TRBJ2-7,TRBD2,TRBV12-5,.,CASGLGLAGGAYEQYF,TGTGCTAGTGGTTTAGGACTAGCGGGAGGGGCCTACGAGCAGTACTTC
TRBJ1-5,TRBD1,TRBV4-1,.,CASSQGITGTGGGQPQHF,TGCGCCAGCAGCCAAGGGATTACCGGGACAGGGGGCGGTCAGCCCCAGCATTTT
TRBJ2-7,.,TRBV18,.,CASSPGSSGEQYF,TGTGCCAGCTCACCAGGATCCTCAGGCGAGCAGTACTTC
TRBJ2-7,.,TRBV9,.,CASSVAGGYGTYEQYF,TGTGCCAGCAGCGTAGCGGGGGGCTATGGCACCTACGAGCAGTACTTC
TRBJ2-1,.,TRBV19,few,CASSIESRDNEQFF,TGTGCCAGTAGTATAGAAAGCAGGGACAATGAGCAGTTCTTC
TRBJ1-1,TRBD1,TRBV5-4,.,CASSAPGQGTAEAFF,TGTGCCAGCAGCGCGCCGGGACAGGGAACGGCTGAAGCTTTCTTT
TRBJ2-7,TRBD1,TRBV13,once,CASGTGKGYEQYF,TGTGCCAGCGGGACAGGGAAAGGGTACGAGCAGTACTTC
TRBJ1-2,TRBD1,TRBV6-6,.,CASSRGQTLYGYTF,TGTGCCAGCAGTCGGGGACAGACCCTCTATGGCTACACCTTC
TRBJ1-4,TRBD1,TRBV5-6,.,CASSIRDRGTNEKLFF,TGTGCCAGCAGCATCCGGGACAGGGGGACTAATGAAAAACTGTTTTTT
TRBJ1-1,TRBD1,TRBV29-1,.,CSGQGGGAEAFF,TGCAGCGGACAGGGAGGAGGGGCTGAAGCTTTCTTT
TRBJ2-3,.,TRBV12-3/TRBV12-4,once,CASSLLDTQYF,TGTGCCAGCAGTCTCCTAGATACGCAGTATTTT
TRBJ2-1,TRBD1,TRBV9,.,CASSVGWTGTPAQFF,TGTGCCAGCAGCGTAGGTTGGACAGGGACCCCAGCGCAGTTCTTC
TRBJ2-5,.,TRBV7-3,.,CASSLGQGLVETQYF,TGTGCCAGCAGCTTAGGGCAGGGGTTGGTGGAGACCCAGTACTTC
TRBJ1-4,.,TRBV19,.,CASSMAGTNEKLFF,TGTGCCAGTAGTATGGCAGGGACTAATGAAAAACTGTTTTTT
TRBJ2-4,.,TRBV25-1,many,CATQEGDLNKNIQYF,TGTGCCACCCAAGAGGGCGATTTAAACAAAAACATTCAGTACTTC
TRBJ2-2,TRBD1,TRBV15,.,CATSRDLTGLGELFF,TGTGCCACCAGCAGAGATCTGACAGGGCTTGGGGAGCTGTTTTTT
TRBJ1-4,TRBD1,TRBV19,.,CASRLTGGKEKLFF,TGTGCCAGTAGATTGACAGGGGGCAAGGAAAAACTGTTTTTT
TRBJ2-5,.,TRBV5-8,.,CASGITGRAQETQYF,TGTGCCAGCGGAATAACAGGGAGAGCCCAAGAGACCCAGTACTTC
TRBJ1-3,.,TRBV6-2/TRBV6-3,.,CASSPWRVSSGNTIYF,TGTGCCAGCAGCCCTTGGAGAGTGAGCTCTGGAAACACCATATATTTT
TRBJ1-3,.,TRBV12-5,.,CASGLVPKPTAGNTIYF,TGTGCTAGTGGTTTGGTACCAAAACCAACGGCTGGAAACACCATATATTTT
TRBJ2-3,TRBD1,TRBV7-2,.,CASRSIGTGGWSTDTQYF,TGTGCCAGCAGATCGATCGGGACAGGGGGATGGAGCACAGATACGCAGTATTTT